This TCR beta chain is drawn from a study of cytomegalovirus exposure and HLA in healthy donors. Study results and caveats: In an earlier analysis, in some 540 donors, most V segments appeared productive either ~87% or ~30% of the time. Across donors, presence/absence analyses took sequencing depth to be roughly uniform. Upon later analysis, TCR association rates were observed to vary by HLA locus, being highest for DRB1 and lowest for HLA-C. The authors later found most CMV-associated TCR beta chains appeared HLA-restricted.

This CDR3 has 19 residues. Trimming at V came to 0 bases and at J to 0 bases, leaving 8 bases not matched to a gene. Germline loops: CDR1 LGHNA, CDR2 YNFKEQ. This clone has a single count. Its antigen is undetermined. PCR was performed using 60 Vbeta and 13 Jbeta primers. Method: immunoSEQ multiplex PCR; TCRdb's copy keeps in-frame clones and lacks some. The repertoire has about 130,000 clones, just under 90% of them found once; the top ten carry 5.2%. The TCR originated in a woman aged 25 to 39 in good health and CMV-seronegative. Sequenced input: PBMCs. V gene TRBV4-2 combines with J gene TRBJ2-6, with 7 positions matching TRBD2. The CDR3, as DNA: TGTGCCAGCAGCCAAGAGCGCAGAGCGGGAAGCTCTGGGGCCAACGTCCTGACTTTC. Its protein product is CASSQERRAGSSGANVLTF.